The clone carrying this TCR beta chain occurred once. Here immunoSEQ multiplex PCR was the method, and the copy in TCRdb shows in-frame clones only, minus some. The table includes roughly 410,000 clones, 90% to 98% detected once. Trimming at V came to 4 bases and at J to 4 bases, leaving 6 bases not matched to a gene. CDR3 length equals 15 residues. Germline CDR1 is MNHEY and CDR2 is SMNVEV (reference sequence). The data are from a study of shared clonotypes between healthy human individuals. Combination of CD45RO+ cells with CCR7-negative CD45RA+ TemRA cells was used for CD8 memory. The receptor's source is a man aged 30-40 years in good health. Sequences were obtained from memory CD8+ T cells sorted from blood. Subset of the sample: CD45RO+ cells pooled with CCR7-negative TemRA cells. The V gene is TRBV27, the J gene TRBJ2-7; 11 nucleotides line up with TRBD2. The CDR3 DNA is TGTGCCAGCAGTTGGGTAGCGGGAGGGGGATACGAGCAGTACTTC. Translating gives CASSWVAGGGYEQYF.